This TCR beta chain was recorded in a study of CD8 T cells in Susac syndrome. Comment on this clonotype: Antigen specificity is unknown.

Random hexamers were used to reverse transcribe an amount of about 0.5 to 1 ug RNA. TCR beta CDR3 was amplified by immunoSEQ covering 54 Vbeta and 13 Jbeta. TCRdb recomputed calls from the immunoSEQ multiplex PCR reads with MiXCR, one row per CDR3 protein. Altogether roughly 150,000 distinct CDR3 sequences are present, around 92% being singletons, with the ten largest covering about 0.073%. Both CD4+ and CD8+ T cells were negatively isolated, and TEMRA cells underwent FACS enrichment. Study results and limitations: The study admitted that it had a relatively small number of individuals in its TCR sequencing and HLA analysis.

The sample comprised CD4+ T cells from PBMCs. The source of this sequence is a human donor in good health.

The CDR3 spells CASTLGQGTEAFF. The CDR3 region has the DNA TGTGCCAGCACTTTAGGACAGGGCACTGAAGCTTTCTTT. This sequence joins TRBV7-2 and TRBJ1-1; 8 nucleotides match TRBD1. V shed 7 bases and J 4 bases; nucleotides not matched to a gene: 5. Germline V gene lookup returns CDR1 SGHTA and CDR2 FQGNSA. The CDR3 runs 13 residues.